This TCR beta chain came from a study of CD8+CD57+ T cells in acquired aplastic anemia. Overall study: Sorted CD4+ and CD8+ cells yielded around 3.3 ug of DNA on average.

Notes on this clonotype: Its target is unknown. One base away lies a much larger clone, so this may be a sequencing read error.

Patients picked for sequencing had shown CD8+CD57+ cell expansion detected by flow cytometry. A severe acquired aplastic anemia diagnosis applied to all patients. The CDR3 is 13 residues long. Trimming removed 6 bases at V and 0 bases at J, with 12 bases between. Germline CDR1 DFQATT, CDR2 SNEGSKA (reference sequence). Genomic DNA templated the TCR beta VDJ and CDR3 profiling. TCRdb reanalysed the reads using MiXCR and keeps one entry per CDR3 protein. The table lists around 430,000 distinct CDR3 sequences, more than 25% of them singletons, with less than 0.85% in the top ten. Points from the study as a whole: The study identified roughly 29 CD8+ CDR3 sequences shared by patients and controls.

The receptor was derived from a human donor with aplastic anemia. This rearrangement joins TRBV20-1 to TRBJ2-7; D assignment may be TRBD1 or TRBD2 (5 bases each). Sequenced material: sorted CD4+, CD8+, or CD8+CD57+ T cells (not recorded which) from PBMCs. CDR3 residues: CSAGDVLSYEQYF. CDR3 sequence (DNA): TGCAGTGCCGGGGACGTGCTCTCCTACGAGCAGTACTTC.